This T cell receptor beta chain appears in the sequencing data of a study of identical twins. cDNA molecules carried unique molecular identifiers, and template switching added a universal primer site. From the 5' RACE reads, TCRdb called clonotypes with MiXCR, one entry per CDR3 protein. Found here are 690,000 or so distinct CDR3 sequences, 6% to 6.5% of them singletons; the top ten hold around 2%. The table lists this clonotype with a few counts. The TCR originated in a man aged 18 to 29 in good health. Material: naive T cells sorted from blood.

CDR3 in DNA: TGCAGTGCTAGACAGGGCGGCGGGTACACTGAAGCTTTCTTT. Encoded protein: CSARQGGGYTEAFF. The chain couples TRBV20-1 to TRBJ1-1; a weak D match, TRBD1 (5 bases). The ends were cut back, 2 bases at V and 3 bases at J, with 13 bases in the middle. The CDR3 has 14 amino acids. Germline V lookup: CDR1 DFQATT, CDR2 SNEGSKA (reference sequence).